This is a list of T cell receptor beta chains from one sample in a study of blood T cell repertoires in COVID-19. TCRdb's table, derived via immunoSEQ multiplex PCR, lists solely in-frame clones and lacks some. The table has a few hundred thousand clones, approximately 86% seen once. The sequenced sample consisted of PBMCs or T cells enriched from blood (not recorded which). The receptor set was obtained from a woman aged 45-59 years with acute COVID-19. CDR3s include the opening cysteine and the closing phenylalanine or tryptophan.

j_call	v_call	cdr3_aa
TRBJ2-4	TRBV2	CASSYLQDKNIQYF
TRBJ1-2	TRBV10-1	CASNPGQGERLCGYTF
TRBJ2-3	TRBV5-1	CASSFGLGAREDTQYF
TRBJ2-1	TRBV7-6	CASSSGGLAGALNEQFF
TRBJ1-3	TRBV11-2	CASSLDIQGSGNTIYF
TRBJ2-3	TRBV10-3	CAIRLAGGDTQYF
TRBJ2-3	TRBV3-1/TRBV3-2	CASSRNTGGIDTQYF
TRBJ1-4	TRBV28	CASRGQGATNEKLFF
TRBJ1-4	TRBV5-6	CASSLAGVKGEKLFF
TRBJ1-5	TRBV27	CASSLSGQGRNQPQHF
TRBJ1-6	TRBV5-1	CASSLSTGTANSPLHF
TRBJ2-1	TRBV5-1	CASSLLGQYNEQFF
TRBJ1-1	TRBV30	CAWSTPGPEAFF
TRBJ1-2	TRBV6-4	CASSVQGRGYGYTF
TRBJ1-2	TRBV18	CASSLRQGGNDYGYTF
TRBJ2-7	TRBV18	CASSPDRVKSYEQYF
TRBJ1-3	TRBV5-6	CASSFRGLTGNTIYF
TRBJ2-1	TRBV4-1	CASSQEVAGVTYNEQFF
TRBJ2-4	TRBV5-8	CASSLHDRAGAKNIQYF
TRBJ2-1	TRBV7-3	CASSFSSGSYNEQFF
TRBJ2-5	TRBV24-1	CATSDLQWSVAGGPYQETQYF
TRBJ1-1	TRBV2	CASYWTRDTEAFF
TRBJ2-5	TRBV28	CASRVGTGQGRRETQYF
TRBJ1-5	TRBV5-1	CASSQGQGGLPQHF
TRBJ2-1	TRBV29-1	CSVAPDSNEQFF
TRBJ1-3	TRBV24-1	CATSDRDIRNTIYF
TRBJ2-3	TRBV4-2	CASSQGLRAGDWTDTQYF
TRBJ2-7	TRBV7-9	CASAGGQIYSYEQYF
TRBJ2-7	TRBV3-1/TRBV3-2	CASSPIAGGSQRSSYEQYF
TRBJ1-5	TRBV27	CASSFRVGQPQHF
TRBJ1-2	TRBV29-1	CSVGLAYGYTF
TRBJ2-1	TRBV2	CASSEEGGAGYEQFF
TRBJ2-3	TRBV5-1	CASSLGRGRDTQYF
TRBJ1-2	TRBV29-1	CSMTGVDYGYTF
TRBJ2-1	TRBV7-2	CASSLTGTGVVSEQFF
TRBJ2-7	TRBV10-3	CAISELDEQYF
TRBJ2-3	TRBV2	CARGPLRTDTQYF
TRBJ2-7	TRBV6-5	CASSYSKRPSEQYF
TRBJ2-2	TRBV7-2	CASSFAAGGFSGELFF
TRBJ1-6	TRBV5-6	CASSLEAGALRYNSPLHF
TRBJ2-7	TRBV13	CASSPSGRTRGEQYF
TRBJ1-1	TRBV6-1	CASSDSGRAEAFF